One sample yielded the 23 T cell receptor beta chains listed below, sequenced in a study of cytomegalovirus exposure and HLA in healthy donors. Vbeta (60) and Jbeta (13) primers were used in the PCR. The table came from immunoSEQ multiplex PCR; TCRdb's copy has only in-frame clones and leaves some out. The table has 150,000 to 200,000 clones, about four fifths seen once; the top ten hold 1.6%. The specimen was PBMCs. Every receptor here comes from a woman in her fifties or sixties in good health and CMV-seronegative.

The V gene is TRBV2, the J gene TRBJ1-2; 7 positions match TRBD1. The CDR3 consists of 16 residues. V lost 5 bases and J lost 2; bases outside the gene matches: 11. Germline CDR1 and CDR2: SNHLY and FYNNEI. For the CDR3, the DNA is TGTGCCAGCAGTCGGTCCCGGGACAGCTACAACTATGGCTACACCTTC. Translating gives CASSRSRDSYNYGYTF.

The chain recombines TRBV4-3 with TRBJ2-1; a possible D gene is TRBD2 (5 bases). V was trimmed by 3 bases and J by 6 bases, leaving 15 bases between them. This CDR3 has 15 residues. CDR1 is LGHNA and CDR2 is YSLEER in the germline V gene. The CDR3 DNA sequence: TGCGCCAGCAGCCATAGAATTGGACTCTTCAATGAGCAGTTCTTC. Amino acid sequence: CASSHRIGLFNEQFF.

The chain couples TRBV10-3 to TRBJ2-7, with 7 nucleotides matching TRBD1. This CDR3 has 12 residues. Germline values: CDR1 ENHRY, CDR2 SYGVKD. V shed 6 bases and J 3 bases; nucleotides not matched to a gene: 2. The chain's CDR3 is CAISQGVYEQYF. The CDR3 DNA reads TGTGCCATCAGCCAGGGGGTCTACGAGCAGTACTTC.

The chain's CDR3 is CATAPGQGGVKTQYF. The CDR3, as DNA: TGTGCCACCGCGCCTGGACAGGGGGGAGTAAAGACCCAGTACTTC. This chain connects TRBV6-1 to TRBJ2-5; 10 bases agree with TRBD1. V was clipped by 10 bases and J by 6 bases; unmatched bases: 14. This CDR3 contains 15 residues. Germline V gene sequence: CDR1 MNHNS, CDR2 SASEGT.

This chain uses TRBV5-1 with TRBJ2-7; D is possibly TRBD2 (5 bases). The ends were cut back, 0 bases at V and 5 bases at J, with 15 bases in the middle. The germline gives CDR1 SGHRS, CDR2 YFSETQ. CDR3 length equals 15 residues. CDR3 amino acids: CASSLALNRRDEQYF. CDR3 DNA sequence: TGCGCCAGCAGCTTGGCCCTCAATAGGCGGGACGAGCAGTACTTC.

The V and J genes are TRBV6-5 and TRBJ2-5; 7 bases agree with TRBD1. The end of the DNA fits TRBJ2-7 better, so the J call may be wrong. This CDR3 comprises 14 residues. Germline-derived CDR1 and CDR2 are MNHEY and SVGAGI. This CDR3 reads CASKKTGPFHEQYF. In DNA, the CDR3 is TGTGCCAGCAAAAAGACAGGGCCCTTCCACGAGCAGTACTTC.

V gene TRBV18 combines with J gene TRBJ2-1; TRBD1 might be the D (6 bases). The V gene's germline CDR1 is KGHSH and CDR2 LQKENI. This CDR3 comprises 15 residues. Trimming took off 3 bases at V and 0 bases at J, with 9 bases between the two ends. The CDR3 protein is CASSPDRSSYNEQFF. CDR3 nucleotide sequence: TGTGCCAGCTCACCCGACAGGAGCTCCTACAATGAGCAGTTCTTC.

The CDR3 spells CASSQGFSGFYNEQFF. In DNA, the CDR3 is TGTGCCAGCAGCCAGGGATTTAGCGGGTTTTACAATGAGCAGTTCTTC. This chain joins TRBV14 and TRBJ2-1; 7 nucleotides match TRBD2. Germline-derived CDR1 and CDR2 are SGHDN and FVKESK. J lost 4 bases, V lost 3 bases, and 9 bases had no gene match. The CDR3 runs to 16 residues.

This chain links TRBV6-1 with TRBJ2-3; 12 bases map to TRBD2. The CDR3 consists of 14 residues. J lost 4 bases, V lost 8 bases, and 4 bases had no gene match. The germline V gene has CDR1 MNHNS and CDR2 SASEGT. This CDR3 reads CASASGRVADTQYF. The CDR3 DNA reads TGTGCCAGCGCTAGCGGGAGGGTCGCAGATACGCAGTATTTT.

The CDR3 loop is CASKNSGQTNTGELFF. The CDR3 nucleotides are TGTGCCAGCAAGAATAGCGGACAAACGAACACCGGGGAGCTGTTTTTT. The rearrangement links TRBV27 to TRBJ2-2; perhaps TRBD2 as D (6 bases). The V gene's germline CDR1 is MNHEY and CDR2 SMNVEV (reference sequence). The CDR3 loop spans 16 amino acids. The germline V and J ends were trimmed by 7 bases and 0 bases, with 15 bases remaining between them.

The chain recombines TRBV18 with TRBJ2-1; 8 nucleotides align to TRBD1. Trimming at V came to 1 base and at J to 4 bases, leaving 3 bases not matched to a gene. Germline V gene data show CDR1 as KGHSH and CDR2 as LQKENI. This CDR3 has 15 residues. The CDR3 protein is CASSPLGQVYNEQFF. In nucleotides, the CDR3 is TGTGCCAGCTCACCACTGGGACAGGTATACAATGAGCAGTTCTTC.

The chain carries TRBV27 and TRBJ2-1; 7 nucleotides align to TRBD2. Germline CDR1 and CDR2: MNHEY and SMNVEV (reference sequence). The CDR3 loop spans 16 amino acids. With 3 bases clipped from V and 5 bases from J, the junction kept 10 bases outside the gene matches. For the CDR3, the DNA is TGTGCCAGCAGTTTGGCGACCCTAGCGGATCACAATGAGCAGTTCTTC. Translated: CASSLATLADHNEQFF.

This clone turned up a few times. J is TRBJ2-7 and V is TRBV4-3; 9 bases are a match to TRBD2. Germline V gene lookup returns CDR1 LGHNA and CDR2 YSLEER. CDR3 length: 13 amino acids. The ends lost 4 bases at V and 7 bases at J; junction bases unmatched: 5. The CDR3 loop reads CASSLSGRREQYF. CDR3 coding DNA: TGCGCCAGCAGCCTGAGCGGGAGGCGGGAGCAGTACTTC.

This chain links TRBV4-2 with TRBJ2-7, with D hard to call. V shed 4 bases and J shed 4 bases, with 14 bases lying between them. The CDR3 is 14 residues long. Germline loops: CDR1 LGHNA, CDR2 YNFKEQ. This CDR3 reads CASSPTRGLYEQYF. The CDR3 bases are TGTGCCAGCAGCCCCACCCGCGGCCTTTACGAGCAGTACTTC.

This clone has more than one count but fewer than ten. This rearrangement joins TRBV29-1 to TRBJ2-1; tentative D call: TRBD1 (6 bases). The germline V and J ends were trimmed by 7 bases and 5 bases, with 18 bases remaining between them. The CDR3 totals 14 residues. The V gene's germline CDR1 is SQVTM and CDR2 ANQGSEA. The CDR3 DNA sequence: TGCAGCGCCGACAGGTCCTTTGTGGACAATGAGCAGTTCTTC. This codes for CSADRSFVDNEQFF.

This clone was detected only once. The chain has TRBV10-2 and TRBJ2-3; D gene uncertain. Germline V gene sequence: CDR1 WSHSY, CDR2 SAAADI. V dropped 7 bases and J dropped 2 bases, with 4 bases sitting between them. The CDR3 consists of 11 residues. The CDR3 region is CASTNTDTQYF. CDR3 DNA sequence: TGCGCCAGCACCAACACAGATACGCAGTATTTT.

The chain links TRBV7-3 to TRBJ2-1, with 15 nucleotides matching TRBD2. V lost 5 bases, J lost 5 bases, and 10 bases stayed unmatched. The CDR3 is made up of 18 amino acids. Germline V lookup: CDR1 SGHTA, CDR2 FQGTGA. CDR3 bases: TGTGCCAGCAGCCCCGGACTAGCGGGGGGGCCCGCTGACAATGAGCAGTTCTTC. Its translation is CASSPGLAGGPADNEQFF. Combining the CDR3 with reference TRBV7-3 and TRBJ2-1 gives the whole variable domain GAGVSQTPSNKVTEKGKYVELRCDPISGHTALYWYRQSLGQGPEFLIYFQGTGAADDSGLPNDRFFAVRPEGSVSTLKIQRTERGDSAVYLCASSPGLAGGPADNEQFFGPGTRLTVL.

This clone was detected a few times. V and J are TRBV7-9 and TRBJ2-7, with 10 bases that match TRBD1. V gave up 1 base and J gave up 4 bases; unmatched junction bases: 4. Germline V gene lookup returns CDR1 SEHNR and CDR2 FQNEAQ (reference sequence). The CDR3 has 15 amino acids. CDR3 sequence: CASSLVGQGGYEQYF. CDR3 in DNA: TGTGCCAGCAGCTTAGTTGGACAGGGGGGATACGAGCAGTACTTC.

The chain couples TRBV4-2 to TRBJ1-1; 7 positions match TRBD1. This CDR3 is built from 18 residues. Looked up from germline, CDR1 is LGHNA and CDR2 is YNFKEQ. The ends lost 0 bases at V and 5 bases at J; junction bases unmatched: 15. The CDR3 nucleotides read TGTGCCAGCAGCCAAGATCAGGTGGTTACAGGGGCGATGACTGAAGCTTTCTTT. Protein product: CASSQDQVVTGAMTEAFF.

This CDR3 reads CATSRVTGNNQPQHF. The CDR3 DNA is TGTGCCACCAGCAGAGTTACCGGGAACAATCAGCCCCAGCATTTT. V gene TRBV15 combines with J gene TRBJ1-5; no reliable D call. There are 15 residues in the CDR3. CDR1 is LNHNV and CDR2 is YYDKDF in the germline V gene (reference sequence). With 1 base removed from V and 3 bases from J, the gap between germline ends came to 10 bases.

J is TRBJ1-3 and V is TRBV2, with unresolved D. Germline CDR1 SNHLY, CDR2 FYNNEI. The ends were cut back, 3 bases at V and 2 bases at J, with 8 bases in the middle. There are 14 residues in the CDR3. CDR3 residues: CASSDRLPGNTIYF. The CDR3 DNA reads TGTGCCAGCAGTGACAGGTTACCTGGAAACACCATATATTTT.

The DNA for the CDR3 is TGTGCCAGCACCGACAGGGGGTATTCACCCCTCCACTTT. Translation gives CASTDRGYSPLHF. The chain employs TRBV7-2 and TRBJ1-6; 9 positions match TRBD1. Germline CDR1 is SGHTA and CDR2 is FQGNSA. The CDR3 is 13 amino acids. V lost 7 bases and J lost 8; bases outside the gene matches: 3.

This sequence joins TRBV9 and TRBJ2-2; TRBD2 matches 9 bases. The CDR3 contains 15 residues. After removal of 2 bases from V and 4 bases from J, the junction contained 3 bases not matched to a gene. Germline loops: CDR1 SGDLS, CDR2 YYNGEE. Here the CDR3 DNA reads TGTGCCAGCAGCGTGGGACTAGCCGGCACCGGGGAGCTGTTTTTT. Residues: CASSVGLAGTGELFF. Complete variable domain (other parts from reference TRBV9 and TRBJ2-2): DSGVTQTPKHLITATGQRVTLRCSPRSGDLSVYWYQQSLDQGLQFLIQYYNGEERAKGNILERFSAQQFPDLHSELNLSSLELGDSALYFCASSVGLAGTGELFFGEGSRLTVL.